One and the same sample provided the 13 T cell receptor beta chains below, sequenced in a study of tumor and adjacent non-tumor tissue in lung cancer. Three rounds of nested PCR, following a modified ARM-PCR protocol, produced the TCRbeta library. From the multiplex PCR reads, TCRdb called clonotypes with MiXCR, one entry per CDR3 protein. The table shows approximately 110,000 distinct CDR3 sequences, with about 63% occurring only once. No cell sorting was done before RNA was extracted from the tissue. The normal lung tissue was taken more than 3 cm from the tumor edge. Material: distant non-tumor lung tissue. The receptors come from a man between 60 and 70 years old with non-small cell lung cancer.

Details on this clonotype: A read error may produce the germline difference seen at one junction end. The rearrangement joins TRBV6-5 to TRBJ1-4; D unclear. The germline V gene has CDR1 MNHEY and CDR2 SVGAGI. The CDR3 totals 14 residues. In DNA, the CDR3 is TGTGCCTGCAGTTCCTCGGCAACTAATGAAAAACTGTTTTTT. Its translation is CACSSSATNEKLFF.

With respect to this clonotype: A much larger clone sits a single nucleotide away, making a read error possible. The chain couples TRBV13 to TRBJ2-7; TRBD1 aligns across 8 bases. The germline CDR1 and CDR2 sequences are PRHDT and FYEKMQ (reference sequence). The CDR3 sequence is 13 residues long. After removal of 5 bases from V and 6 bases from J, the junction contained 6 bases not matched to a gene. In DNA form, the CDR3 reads TGTGCCAGCAGCGGACAGGGTTCAGGCGAGCAGTACTTC. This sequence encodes CASSGQGSGEQYF.

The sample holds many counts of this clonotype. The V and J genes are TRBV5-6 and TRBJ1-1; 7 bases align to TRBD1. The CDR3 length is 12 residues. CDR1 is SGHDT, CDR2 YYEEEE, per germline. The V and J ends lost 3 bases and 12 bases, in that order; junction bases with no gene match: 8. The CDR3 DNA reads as TGTGCCAGCAGCTCGACGACAGGGCTGCCTTTCTTT. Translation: CASSSTTGLPFF.

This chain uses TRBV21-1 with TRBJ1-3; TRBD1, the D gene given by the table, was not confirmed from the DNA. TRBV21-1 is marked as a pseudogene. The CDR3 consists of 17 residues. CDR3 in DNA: TGTGCCAGTAACAAAGATAAGACAGGGAGCTCTGGAAACACAATATATTTT. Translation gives CASNKDKTGSSGNTIYF.

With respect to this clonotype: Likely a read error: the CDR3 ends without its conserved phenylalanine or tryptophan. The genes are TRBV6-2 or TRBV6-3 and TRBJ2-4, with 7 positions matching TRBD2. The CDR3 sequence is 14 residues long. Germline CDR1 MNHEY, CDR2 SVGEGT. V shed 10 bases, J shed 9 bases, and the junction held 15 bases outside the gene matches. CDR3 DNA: TGTGCCACCTCGCGGTCTGCGGGAGAAAGCATTCAGTACGTC. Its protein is CATSRSAGESIQYV.

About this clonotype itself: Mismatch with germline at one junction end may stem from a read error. The DNA of the CDR3 is TGTGCCAGCATCACACCGACAGGGGTGAACACTGAAGCCTTCTTT. It encodes CASITPTGVNTEAFF. This chain uses TRBV11-2 with TRBJ1-1; 8 bases are a match to TRBD1. The V gene's germline CDR1 is SGHAT and CDR2 FQNNGV. The CDR3 runs to 15 residues.

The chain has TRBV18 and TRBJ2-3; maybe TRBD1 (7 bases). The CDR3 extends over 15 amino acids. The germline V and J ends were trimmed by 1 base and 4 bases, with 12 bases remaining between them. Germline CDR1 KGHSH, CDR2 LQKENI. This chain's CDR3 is CASSPRQGGSDTQYF. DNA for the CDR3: TGTGCCAGCTCACCACGACAGGGAGGATCAGATACGCAGTATTTT.

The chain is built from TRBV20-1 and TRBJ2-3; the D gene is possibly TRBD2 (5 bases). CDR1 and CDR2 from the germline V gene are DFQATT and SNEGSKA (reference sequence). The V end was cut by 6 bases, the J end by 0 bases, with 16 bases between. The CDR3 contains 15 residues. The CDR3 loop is CSAPFLGGSTDTQYF. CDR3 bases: TGCAGTGCCCCCTTTTTAGGCGGGAGCACAGATACGCAGTATTTT.

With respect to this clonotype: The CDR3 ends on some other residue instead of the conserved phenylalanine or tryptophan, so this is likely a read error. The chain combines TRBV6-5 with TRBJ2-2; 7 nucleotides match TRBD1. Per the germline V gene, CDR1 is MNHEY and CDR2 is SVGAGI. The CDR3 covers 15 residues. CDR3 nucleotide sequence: TGTGCTAGCAGTTACCCGCCGGACAGGACCGGGGAGCTGTTTATT. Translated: CASSYPPDRTGELFI.

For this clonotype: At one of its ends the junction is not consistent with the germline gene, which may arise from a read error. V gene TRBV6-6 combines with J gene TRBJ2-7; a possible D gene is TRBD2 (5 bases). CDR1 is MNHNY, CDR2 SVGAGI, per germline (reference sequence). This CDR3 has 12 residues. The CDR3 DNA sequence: TGTGCCAGTAAAGCGGCCTCATACGAGCGGTACTTC. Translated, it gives CASKAASYERYF.

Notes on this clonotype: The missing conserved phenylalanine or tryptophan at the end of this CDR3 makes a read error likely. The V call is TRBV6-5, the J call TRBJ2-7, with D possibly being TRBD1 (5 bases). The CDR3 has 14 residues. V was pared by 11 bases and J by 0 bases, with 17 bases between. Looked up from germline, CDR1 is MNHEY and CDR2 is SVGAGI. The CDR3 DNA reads TGTGCCTCCCCGCCGCGACAGAACTCCTACGAGCAGTACCTC. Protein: CASPPRQNSYEQYL.

The CDR3 here is CASSYSGGRRFNEQFF. CDR3 coding DNA: TGTGCCAGCAGTTACTCGGGCGGGAGGCGTTTCAATGAGCAGTTCTTC. The J gene is TRBJ2-1, the V gene TRBV6-2 or TRBV6-3; TRBD2 matches 8 bases. The germline CDR1 and CDR2 sequences are MNHEY and SVGEGT. The V segment lost 0 bases and the J segment 6 bases; nucleotides outside the gene matches: 7. The CDR3 has 16 amino acids.

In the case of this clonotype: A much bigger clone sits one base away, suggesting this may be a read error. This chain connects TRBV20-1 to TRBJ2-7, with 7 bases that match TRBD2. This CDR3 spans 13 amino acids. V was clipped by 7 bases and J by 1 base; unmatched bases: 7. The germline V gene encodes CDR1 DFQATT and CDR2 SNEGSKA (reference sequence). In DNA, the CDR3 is TGCAGTGGGGAGGGGCAGTCATCCTACGAGCAGTACTTC. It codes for CSGEGQSSYEQYF.